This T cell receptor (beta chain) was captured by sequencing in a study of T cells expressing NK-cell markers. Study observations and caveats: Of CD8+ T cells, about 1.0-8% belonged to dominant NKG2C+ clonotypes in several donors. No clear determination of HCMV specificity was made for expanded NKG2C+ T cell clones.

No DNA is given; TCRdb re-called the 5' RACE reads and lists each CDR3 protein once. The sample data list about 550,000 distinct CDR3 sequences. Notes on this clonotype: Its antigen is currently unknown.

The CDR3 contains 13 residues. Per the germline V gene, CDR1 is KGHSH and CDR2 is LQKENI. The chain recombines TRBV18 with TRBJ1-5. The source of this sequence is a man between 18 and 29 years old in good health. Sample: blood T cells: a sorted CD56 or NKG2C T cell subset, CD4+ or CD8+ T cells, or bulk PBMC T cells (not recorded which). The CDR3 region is CASSPKSNQPQHF.